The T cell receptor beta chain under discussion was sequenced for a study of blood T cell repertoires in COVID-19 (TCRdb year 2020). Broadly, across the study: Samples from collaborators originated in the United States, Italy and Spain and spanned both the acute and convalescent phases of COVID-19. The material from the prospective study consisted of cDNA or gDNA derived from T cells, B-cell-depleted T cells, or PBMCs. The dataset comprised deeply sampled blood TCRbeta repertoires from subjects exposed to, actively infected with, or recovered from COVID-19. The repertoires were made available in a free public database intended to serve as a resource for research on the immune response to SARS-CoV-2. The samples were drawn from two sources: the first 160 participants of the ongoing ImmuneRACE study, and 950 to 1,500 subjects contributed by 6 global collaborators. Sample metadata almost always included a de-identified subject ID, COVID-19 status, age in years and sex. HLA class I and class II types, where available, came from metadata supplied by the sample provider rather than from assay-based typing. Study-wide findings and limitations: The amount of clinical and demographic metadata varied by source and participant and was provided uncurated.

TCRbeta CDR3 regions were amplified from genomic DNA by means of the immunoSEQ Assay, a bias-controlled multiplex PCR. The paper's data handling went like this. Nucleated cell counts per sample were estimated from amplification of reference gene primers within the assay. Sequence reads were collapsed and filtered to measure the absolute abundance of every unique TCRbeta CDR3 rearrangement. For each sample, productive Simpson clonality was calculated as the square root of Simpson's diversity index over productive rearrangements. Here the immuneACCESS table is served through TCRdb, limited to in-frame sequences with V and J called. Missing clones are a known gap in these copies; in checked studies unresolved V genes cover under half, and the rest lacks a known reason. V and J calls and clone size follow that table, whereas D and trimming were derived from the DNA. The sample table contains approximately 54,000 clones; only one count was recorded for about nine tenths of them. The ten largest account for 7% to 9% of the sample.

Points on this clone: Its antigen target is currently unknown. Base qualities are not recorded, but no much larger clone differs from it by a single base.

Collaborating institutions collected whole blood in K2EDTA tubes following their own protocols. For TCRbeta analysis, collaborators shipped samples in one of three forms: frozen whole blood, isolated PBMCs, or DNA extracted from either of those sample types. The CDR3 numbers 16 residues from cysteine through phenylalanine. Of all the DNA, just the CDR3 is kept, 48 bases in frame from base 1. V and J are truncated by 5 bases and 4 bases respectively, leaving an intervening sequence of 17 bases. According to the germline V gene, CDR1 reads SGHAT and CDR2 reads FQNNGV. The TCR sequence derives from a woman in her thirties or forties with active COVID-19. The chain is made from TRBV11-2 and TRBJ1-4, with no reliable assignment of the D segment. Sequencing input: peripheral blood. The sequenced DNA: TGTGCCAGCAGCCAACGCACTGGAGGGTTTAATGAAAAACTGTTTTTT. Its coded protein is CASSQRTGGFNEKLFF.